This paragraph reports one TCR beta chain. CDR3 length: 14 amino acids. The data are from a study of blood T cell repertoires in COVID-19. About the study: The United States, Italy and Spain were the sources of the acute and convalescent COVID-19 samples. PBMCs, B-cell-depleted T cells, or T cells provided the cDNA or gDNA that made up the material.

Original methodology: Estimated nucleated cell counts came from reference gene primer amplification. The data were produced by immunoSEQ multiplex PCR, yet TCRdb's version contains in-frame clones alone and is incomplete. For V, J and clone size, that table is used; D and trimming come from the DNA. The table has approximately 190,000 clones, roughly 87% seen once. The V call is TRBV21-1, the J call TRBJ1-2; the D call in the table, TRBD1, was not verified against the DNA. TRBV21-1 is flagged as a pseudogene. The sequence was collected from a man in his sixties with active or convalescent COVID-19. Sequenced material: peripheral blood. The CDR3 loop reads CASSKRGRGYGYTF. CDR3 in DNA: TGTGCCAGCAGCAAGAGGGGCAGGGGCTATGGCTACACCTTC.